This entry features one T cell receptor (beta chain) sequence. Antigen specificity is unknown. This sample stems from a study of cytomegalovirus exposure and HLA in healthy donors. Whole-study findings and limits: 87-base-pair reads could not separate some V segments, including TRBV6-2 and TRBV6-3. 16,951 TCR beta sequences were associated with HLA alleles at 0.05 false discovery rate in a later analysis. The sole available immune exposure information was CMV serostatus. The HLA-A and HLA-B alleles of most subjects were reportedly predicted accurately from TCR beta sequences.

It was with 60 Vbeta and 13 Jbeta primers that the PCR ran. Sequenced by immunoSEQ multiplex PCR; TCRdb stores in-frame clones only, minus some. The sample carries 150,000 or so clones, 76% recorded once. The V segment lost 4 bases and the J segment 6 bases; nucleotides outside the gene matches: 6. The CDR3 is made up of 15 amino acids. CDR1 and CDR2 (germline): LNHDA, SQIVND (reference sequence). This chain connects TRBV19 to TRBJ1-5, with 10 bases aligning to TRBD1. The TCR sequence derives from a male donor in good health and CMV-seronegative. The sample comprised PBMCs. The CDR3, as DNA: TGTGCCAGTAGTACCGGGACAGGGGATGGTCAGCCCCAGCATTTT. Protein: CASSTGTGDGQPQHF.